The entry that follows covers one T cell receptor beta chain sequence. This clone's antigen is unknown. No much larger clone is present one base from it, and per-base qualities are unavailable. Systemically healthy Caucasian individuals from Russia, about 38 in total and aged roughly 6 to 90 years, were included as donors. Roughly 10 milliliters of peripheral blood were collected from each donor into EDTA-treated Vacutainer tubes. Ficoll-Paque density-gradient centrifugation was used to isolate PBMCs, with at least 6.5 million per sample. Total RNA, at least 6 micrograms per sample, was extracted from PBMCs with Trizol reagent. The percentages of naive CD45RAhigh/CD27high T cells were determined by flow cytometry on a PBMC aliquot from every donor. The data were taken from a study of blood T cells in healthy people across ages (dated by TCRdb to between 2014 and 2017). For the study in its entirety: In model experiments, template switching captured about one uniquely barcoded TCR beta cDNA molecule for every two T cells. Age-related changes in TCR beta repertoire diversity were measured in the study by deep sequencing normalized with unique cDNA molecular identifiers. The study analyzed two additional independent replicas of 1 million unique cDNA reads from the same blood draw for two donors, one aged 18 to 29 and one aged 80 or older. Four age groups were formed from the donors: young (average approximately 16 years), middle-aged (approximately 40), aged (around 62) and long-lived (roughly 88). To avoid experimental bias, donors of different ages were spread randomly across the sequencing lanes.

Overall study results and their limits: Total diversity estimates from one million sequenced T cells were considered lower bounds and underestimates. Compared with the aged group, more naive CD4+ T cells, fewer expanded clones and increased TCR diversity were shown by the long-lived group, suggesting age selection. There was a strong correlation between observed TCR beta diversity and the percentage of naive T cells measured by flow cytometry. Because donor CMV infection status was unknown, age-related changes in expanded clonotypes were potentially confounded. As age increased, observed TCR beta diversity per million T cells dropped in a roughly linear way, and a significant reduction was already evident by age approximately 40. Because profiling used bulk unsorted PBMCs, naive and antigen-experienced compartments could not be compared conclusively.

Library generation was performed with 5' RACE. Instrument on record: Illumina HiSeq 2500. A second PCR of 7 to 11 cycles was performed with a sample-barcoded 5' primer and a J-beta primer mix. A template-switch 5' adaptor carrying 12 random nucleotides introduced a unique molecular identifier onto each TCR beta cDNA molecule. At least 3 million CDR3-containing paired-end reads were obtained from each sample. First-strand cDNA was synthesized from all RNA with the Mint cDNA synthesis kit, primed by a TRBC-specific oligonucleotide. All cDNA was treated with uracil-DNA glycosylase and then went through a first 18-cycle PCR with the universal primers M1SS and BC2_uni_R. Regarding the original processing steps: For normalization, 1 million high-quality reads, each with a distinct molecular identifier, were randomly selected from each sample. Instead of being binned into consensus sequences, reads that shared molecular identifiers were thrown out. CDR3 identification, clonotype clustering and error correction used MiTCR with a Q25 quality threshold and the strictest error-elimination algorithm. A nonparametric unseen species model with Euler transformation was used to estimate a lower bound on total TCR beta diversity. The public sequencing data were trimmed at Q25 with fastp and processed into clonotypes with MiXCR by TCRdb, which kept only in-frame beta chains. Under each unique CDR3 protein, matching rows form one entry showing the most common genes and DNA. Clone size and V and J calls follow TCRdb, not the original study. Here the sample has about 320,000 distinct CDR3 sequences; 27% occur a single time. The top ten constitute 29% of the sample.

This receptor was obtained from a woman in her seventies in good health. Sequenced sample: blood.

CDR3 loop: CASSFRQAQGTNEKLFF. In nucleotides, the sequence is TGTGCCAGCAGCTTCCGGCAGGCCCAGGGGACTAATGAAAAACTGTTTTTT. The rearrangement combines TRBV7-9 with TRBJ1-4, and perhaps TRBD1 as D gene, on 6 matching bases. The CDR3 sequence holds 17 residues, the cysteine and phenylalanine included. CDR3 DNA only is kept here, 51 bases in frame from base 1. The V and J ends are trimmed by 3 bases and 2 bases, leaving 16 bases between them. CDR1 SEHNR and CDR2 FQNEAQ were looked up in the germline V gene (reference sequence).